This T cell receptor (beta chain) was captured by sequencing in a study of post-analysis software for immune sequencing data. The overall study: Disease courses included relapsing-remitting, secondary progressive and progressive-relapsing multiple sclerosis. Study-level points and caveats: F-measure co-clustering was strong for batch-matched samples. Relative to controls, patients had a few TRBV segments at higher frequency, with TRBV5-6, TRBV5-1 and TRBV20-1 among these. Controls' normalized Chao1 diversity significantly exceeded that of multiple sclerosis patients.

Germline loops: CDR1 SGHRS, CDR2 YFSETQ. This CDR3 is built from 14 residues. V lost 0 bases, J lost 10 bases, and 4 bases stayed unmatched. Prepared libraries of TCR beta cDNA carried unique molecular identifiers. Input amounts of about 0.95 to 11 million T cells were used. These gave about 500,000 cDNA molecules, so each molecule approximated one T cell. A single record per CDR3 protein comes from TCRdb applying MiXCR to the PCR reads. Of about 260,000 distinct CDR3 sequences in the sample, 36% are singletons; the top ten hold around 4.8%. Comment on this clonotype: The antigen is unknown.

The genes are TRBV5-1 and TRBJ1-4; 9 bases line up with TRBD1. Sequencing was performed on blood. The receptor comes from a girl under 18 with multiple sclerosis. The DNA of the CDR3 is TGCGCCAGCAGCTTGGAGGACAGGGGTGGAAAACTGTTTTTT. It yields the protein CASSLEDRGGKLFF. Together with reference TRBV5-1 and TRBJ1-4, the CDR3 gives the full variable domain: KAGVTQTPRYLIKTRGQQVTLSCSPISGHRSVSWYQQTPGQGLQFLFEYFSETQRNKGNFPGRFSGRQFSNSRSEMNVSTLELGDSALYLCASSLEDRGGKLFFGSGTQLSVL.